A single sample is the source of the 26 T cell receptor beta chains below, sequenced in a study of shared clonotypes between healthy human individuals. Naive CD8 isolation took CD45RO-negative cells positively selected for CCR7 and excluded terminally differentiated effector memory CD45RA+ cells. Some clones are missing from TCRdb's copy, which holds only in-frame ones; the method was immunoSEQ multiplex PCR. The sample carries around 2,000,000 clones, around 96% recorded once. What was sequenced was naive CD8+ T cells sorted from blood. Receptor source: a man younger than 30 in good health.

V usage is TRBV2 and J usage is TRBJ2-2, with 8 bases aligning to TRBD1. Trimming took 4 bases from V and 8 from J; bases not matched to a gene: 6. CDR3 length: 14 amino acids. Germline-derived CDR1 and CDR2 are SNHLY and FYNNEI. This CDR3 reads CASSVGQGSGELFF. CDR3 DNA: TGTGCCAGCAGTGTCGGACAGGGTTCGGGGGAGCTGTTTTTT.

The chain couples TRBV19 to TRBJ2-7; D not certain. In germline, CDR1 is LNHDA, CDR2 SQIVND (reference sequence). There are 13 residues in the CDR3. Trimming pared 5 bases from V and 2 bases from J, leaving 10 bases between. The CDR3 coding sequence is TGTGCCAGTAGTGGTGAATCTCCCTACGAGCAGTACTTC. Its protein is CASSGESPYEQYF.

V gene TRBV11-2 combines with J gene TRBJ2-1; 7 bases match TRBD2. The germline gives CDR1 SGHAT, CDR2 FQNNGV. The CDR3 length is 14 residues. V gave up 3 bases and J gave up 7 bases; unmatched junction bases: 6. CDR3 region: CASSLQLAWNEQFF. In DNA form, the CDR3 reads TGTGCCAGCAGCTTGCAACTAGCGTGGAATGAGCAGTTCTTC. The variable domain in full, with the rest retrieved from reference TRBV11-2 and TRBJ2-1, is EAGVAQSPRYKIIEKRQSVAFWCNPISGHATLYWYQQILGQGPKLLIQFQNNGVVDDSQLPKDRFSAERLKGVDSTLKIQPAKLEDSAVYLCASSLQLAWNEQFFGPGTRLTVL.

The chain links TRBV7-8 to TRBJ1-2; D gene unclear. The CDR3 extends over 13 amino acids. Per germline, CDR1 SGHVS and CDR2 FQNEAQ. V was cut by 5 bases and J by 3 bases, with 10 bases left in between. CDR3 in DNA: TGTGCCAGCAGCCGAGGGCCCGACTATGGCTACACCTTC. Protein: CASSRGPDYGYTF.

As concerns this clone: An end of the junction does not agree with germline; a read error may underlie this. The genes are TRBV7-7 and TRBJ2-5; TRBD2 is a possible D gene (5 bases). The germline CDR1 and CDR2 sequences are SSHAT and FNYEAQ (reference sequence). The CDR3 is 16 amino acids. CDR3 DNA: TGTGCTAGCAGCTTAGATTTGGGAGTGGGCCAAGAGACCCAGTACTTC. Translated: CASSLDLGVGQETQYF.

The chain employs TRBV27 and TRBJ1-6; TRBD1 matches 9 bases. The V gene end was trimmed by 6 bases and the J gene end by 9 bases; junction bases not matched to a gene: 12. CDR3 length: 16 amino acids. Germline CDR1 reads MNHEY; CDR2 reads SMNVEV (reference sequence). The CDR3 protein is CASSSRQGGFGSPLHF. CDR3 sequence (DNA): TGTGCCAGCAGCTCGCGACAGGGGGGATTCGGTTCACCCCTCCACTTT.

V is TRBV28 and J is TRBJ1-1, with TRBD1 identical over 7 bases. The CDR3 extends over 21 amino acids. CDR1 and CDR2 from the germline V gene are MDHEN and SYDVKM. The V and J ends lost 2 bases and 0 bases, in that order; junction bases with no gene match: 21. For the CDR3, the DNA is TGTGCCAGCAGTTTACCTAAAAATGACAGGGTGGGGCTAAGTATGAACACTGAAGCTTTCTTT. Translated: CASSLPKNDRVGLSMNTEAFF.

The chain joins TRBV13 to TRBJ2-7; 11 positions match TRBD1. Germline trimming cut 6 bases from V and 2 bases from J; bases unmatched to any gene: 9. The germline V gene encodes CDR1 PRHDT and CDR2 FYEKMQ (reference sequence). This CDR3 spans 16 amino acids. CDR3 region: CASSPTGTGGTYEQYF. Here the CDR3 DNA reads TGTGCCAGCAGTCCAACCGGGACAGGGGGTACCTACGAGCAGTACTTC.

A remark on this clone: This same CDR3 is encoded by further DNA sequences in the sample. This rearrangement joins TRBV28 to TRBJ1-1, with D unresolved. V lost 5 bases and J 1 base, leaving 8 bases between the germline ends. There are 13 residues in the CDR3. CDR1 is MDHEN, CDR2 SYDVKM, per germline. The CDR3 loop is CASSLDKNTEAFF. The CDR3 DNA follows: TGTGCCAGCAGTCTTGACAAGAACACTGAAGCTTTCTTT.

This sequence joins TRBV7-9 and TRBJ1-4; D gene uncertain. Between the trimmed V and J ends, which lost 5 bases and 0 bases, there was a span of 16 bases. CDR3 length equals 17 residues. In germline, CDR1 is SEHNR, CDR2 FQNEAQ (reference sequence). The chain's CDR3 is CASSPLPSVPTNEKLFF. CDR3 sequence (DNA): TGTGCCAGCAGCCCTCTGCCTTCCGTTCCAACTAATGAAAAACTGTTTTTT.

This clone was observed once. J is TRBJ2-1 and V is TRBV6-6; 8 bases match TRBD2. The CDR3 spans 16 residues. Germline trimming cut 6 bases from V and 4 bases from J; bases unmatched to any gene: 11. Germline V gene sequence: CDR1 MNHNY, CDR2 SVGAGI (reference sequence). In DNA, the CDR3 is TGTGCCAGCAGAGCAACCCTAGCGGGCCTTTACAATGAGCAGTTCTTC. Protein sequence: CASRATLAGLYNEQFF.

The genes are TRBV5-4 and TRBJ2-3; TRBD1 might be the D (6 bases). V gave up 0 bases and J gave up 5 bases, with 7 bases separating them. This CDR3 region has 13 residues. The V gene's germline CDR1 is SGHNT and CDR2 YYREEE (reference sequence). The CDR3 loop reads CASSLEGGDTQYF. The CDR3 DNA follows: TGTGCCAGCAGCTTGGAAGGGGGAGATACGCAGTATTTT.

The rearrangement joins TRBV2 to TRBJ2-5; D gene uncertain. The CDR3 loop spans 12 amino acids. V gave up 9 bases and J gave up 1 base, with 9 bases separating them. Germline V gene lookup returns CDR1 SNHLY and CDR2 FYNNEI. CDR3 bases: TGTGCCAGAGGACGGATCCAAGAGACCCAGTACTTC. Protein sequence: CARGRIQETQYF.

This sequence joins TRBV4-1 and TRBJ1-1; D call uncertain. Per germline, CDR1 MGHRA and CDR2 YSYEKL. The CDR3 runs to 13 residues. Trimming pared 1 base from V and 4 bases from J, leaving 7 bases between. CDR3 sequence reads: CASSQVSITEAFF. The CDR3 DNA reads as TGCGCCAGCAGCCAAGTATCGATCACTGAAGCTTTCTTT.

The rearrangement uses TRBV21-1 and TRBJ1-5. TRBV21-1 represents a pseudogene. This CDR3 is built from 14 residues. CDR3 region: CASSKEGRNQPQHF. The CDR3 DNA reads as TGTGCCAGCAGCAAAGAGGGCAGGAATCAGCCCCAGCATTTT.

The CDR3 DNA follows: TGCGCCAGCAGCTTGGGGTCCGAGTATGAGGGCTACACCTTC. This codes for CASSLGSEYEGYTF. The rearrangement uses TRBV5-1 and TRBJ1-2, with unresolved D. Germline V gene lookup returns CDR1 SGHRS and CDR2 YFSETQ. V lost 0 bases and J 8 bases, leaving 14 bases between the germline ends. The CDR3 consists of 14 residues.

The chain joins TRBV6-6 to TRBJ1-3; D gene uncertain. The CDR3 runs to 14 residues. Trimming took off 7 bases at V and 0 bases at J, with 10 bases between the two ends. The germline gives CDR1 MNHNY, CDR2 SVGAGI (reference sequence). CDR3 DNA: TGTGCCAGCACGACTGAGACCTCTGGAAACACCATATATTTT. Translating it yields CASTTETSGNTIYF.

The J gene is TRBJ1-5, the V gene TRBV11-2; D remains ambiguous. Germline values: CDR1 SGHAT, CDR2 FQNNGV. This CDR3 is 14 amino acids long. With 0 bases removed from V and 2 bases from J, the gap between germline ends came to 5 bases. In DNA form, the CDR3 reads TGTGCCAGCAGCTTAGAGGACGGCAATCAGCCCCAGCATTTT. This codes for CASSLEDGNQPQHF.

This chain links TRBV7-6 with TRBJ1-1, with 8 positions matching TRBD1. Germline-derived CDR1 and CDR2 are SGHVS and FNYEAQ. Trimming removed 6 bases from V and 4 bases from J; junction bases left unmatched: 1. CDR3 length equals 12 residues. The CDR3: CASRTGGTEAFF. CDR3 sequence (DNA): TGTGCCAGCAGAACAGGGGGCACTGAAGCTTTCTTT.

The rearrangement links TRBV7-9 to TRBJ2-5; D is unclear. The length of the CDR3 is 14 residues. Germline V CDR1 and CDR2: SEHNR, FQNEAQ (reference sequence). Trimming removed 1 base at V and 2 bases at J, with 8 bases between. The chain's CDR3 is CASSLVSVQETQYF. In nucleotides, the CDR3 is TGTGCCAGCAGCTTAGTATCGGTACAAGAGACCCAGTACTTC.

The V gene is TRBV27, the J gene TRBJ2-1; 9 bases are a match to TRBD1. Losses at the gene ends were 8 bases for V and 6 bases for J; bases not matched to a gene: 11. The CDR3 spans 15 residues. The germline gives CDR1 MNHEY, CDR2 SMNVEV (reference sequence). The CDR3 is CASSYRGTGSNEQFF. The CDR3 nucleotides read TGTGCCAGCTCGTATCGAGGGACAGGGTCCAATGAGCAGTTCTTC.

In regard to this clone: Distinct nucleotide sequences in the sample also encode this CDR3. V usage is TRBV27 and J usage is TRBJ2-3, with 9 bases matching TRBD2. V gave up 2 bases and J gave up 3 bases; unmatched junction bases: 0. The CDR3 is made up of 14 amino acids. Germline lookup yields CDR1 MNHEY and CDR2 SMNVEV (reference sequence). CDR3 sequence: CASSLAGGTDTQYF. The CDR3 region has the DNA TGTGCCAGCAGTTTAGCGGGGGGGACAGATACGCAGTATTTT.

A word on this clone: The sample contains more than one DNA sequence encoding this CDR3. V gene TRBV6-5 combines with J gene TRBJ2-5, with D hard to call. Trimming took 6 bases from V and 2 from J, leaving 10 bases between them. The CDR3 covers 13 residues. Germline V gene sequence: CDR1 MNHEY, CDR2 SVGAGI. CDR3 region: CASSPNVQETQYF. In DNA form, the CDR3 reads TGTGCCAGCAGCCCTAATGTACAAGAGACCCAGTACTTC.

A single count supports this clone. The sample carries other DNA sequences with the same CDR3. The chain recombines TRBV27 with TRBJ2-2, with a weak D call TRBD2 (6 bases). V lost 6 bases, J lost 1 base, and 12 bases lay in between. The CDR3 is 15 residues long. Germline assignment: CDR1 MNHEY and CDR2 SMNVEV (reference sequence). CDR3 residues: CASSLGTLNTGELFF. The CDR3 nucleotides are TGTGCCAGCAGCTTGGGGACTCTGAACACCGGGGAGCTGTTTTTT.

This clone was picked up one time. The chain is built from TRBV11-2 and TRBJ2-2; TRBD2 matches 7 bases. Trimming cost V 7 bases and J 4 bases; bases outside gene matches: 12. The CDR3 has 16 residues. Germline CDR1 reads SGHAT; CDR2 reads FQNNGV. CDR3 sequence (DNA): TGTGCCAGCACCTCGGAGGCGGGAGCAATCACCGGGGAGCTGTTTTTT. This encodes CASTSEAGAITGELFF.

The chain uses TRBV5-1 and TRBJ2-3, with 11 bases fitting TRBD2. The CDR3 extends over 19 amino acids. Per germline, CDR1 SGHRS and CDR2 YFSETQ. V lost 0 bases and J lost 2; bases outside the gene matches: 11. CDR3 amino acids: CASSLALVLAGVTTDTQYF. The CDR3 DNA is TGCGCCAGCAGCTTGGCCTTGGTACTAGCGGGGGTAACCACAGATACGCAGTATTTT.